This is a list of T cell receptor beta chains from one sample in a study of T cells in Graves' hyperthyroidism and ophthalmopathy. TCRdb recomputed calls from the multiplex PCR reads with MiXCR, one row per CDR3 protein. The profile covers around 300,000 distinct CDR3 sequences, with roughly an eighth appearing a single time and roughly 7.9% taken by the ten largest. Specimen: blood. The receptors were gathered from a woman aged 40 to 55 with Graves' hyperthyroidism. Each CDR3 is given with its conserved first and last residue. Fields, in order: clone size, D gene, V gene, J gene, CDR3 protein, CDR3 DNA. D genes are given only for firm matches. Where a row states a size, it is once, few, many or the class of an expanded clone; other rows omit it.

many	-	TRBV29-1	TRBJ1-2	CSVQEPLAGGYTF	TGCAGCGTTCAAGAACCTCTCGCGGGTGGCTACACCTTC
-	TRBD1	TRBV12-3/TRBV12-4	TRBJ1-5	CASNSGGGQPQHF	TGTGCCAGCAATTCAGGGGGCGGTCAGCCCCAGCATTTT
-	-	TRBV5-5	TRBJ2-7	CASLQRKGSTYEQYF	TGTGCCAGCCTACAAAGGAAAGGGAGTACCTACGAGCAGTACTTC
many	TRBD1	TRBV7-2	TRBJ1-1	CASSLANRGGTEAFF	TGTGCCAGCAGCTTAGCGAACAGGGGTGGGACTGAAGCTTTCTTT
few	-	TRBV20-1	TRBJ2-7	CSAPPPGGDEQYF	TGCAGTGCTCCACCCCCCGGAGGCGACGAGCAGTACTTC
many	-	TRBV12-3/TRBV12-4	TRBJ1-6	CASSFAGRSNSPLHF	TGTGCCAGCAGTTTCGCGGGACGCTCTAATTCACCCCTCCACTTT
few	-	TRBV6-5	TRBJ1-2	CASSYSVGLNYGYTF	TGTGCCAGCAGTTACTCGGTGGGACTGAACTATGGCTACACCTTC
many	-	TRBV7-8	TRBJ1-1	CASSLAGRGLARLNTEAFF	TGTGCCAGCAGCTTAGCGGGACGGGGGCTTGCCAGGTTGAACACTGAAGCTTTCTTT
many	TRBD1	TRBV11-2	TRBJ1-2	CASSLQGELGYGYTF	TGTGCCAGCAGCCTACAGGGGGAATTAGGCTATGGCTACACCTTC
few	TRBD1	TRBV6-1	TRBJ2-3	CASSERTGWDTDTQYF	TGTGCCAGCAGTGAGAGGACAGGGTGGGACACAGATACGCAGTATTTT
-	TRBD2	TRBV6-5	TRBJ2-1	CASSSPGTSNEQFF	TGTGCCAGCAGTTCTCCCGGGACTAGCAATGAGCAGTTCTTC
many	-	TRBV2	TRBJ2-3	CASSVVTDTQYF	TGTGCCAGCAGTGTGGTCACAGATACGCAGTATTTT
-	-	TRBV7-9	TRBJ1-1	CASSSLGHLPNTEAFF	TGTGCCAGCAGCTCCTTGGGCCACCTTCCGAACACTGAAGCTTTCTTT
many	-	TRBV28	TRBJ1-2	CASSWAGTGYGYTF	TGTGCCAGCAGTTGGGCCGGGACGGGCTATGGCTACACCTTC
many	-	TRBV2	TRBJ2-7	CASSGLAIGYEQYF	TGTGCCAGCAGTGGTCTAGCCATCGGCTACGAGCAGTACTTC
few	TRBD1	TRBV5-1	TRBJ2-7	CASRSGQGLLYEQYF	TGCGCCAGCAGAAGCGGACAGGGACTGCTCTACGAGCAGTACTTC
medium-sized	TRBD1	TRBV20-1	TRBJ2-7	CSASERAGGPYEQYF	TGCAGTGCTAGTGAAAGGGCAGGGGGCCCCTACGAGCAGTACTTC
many	-	TRBV28	TRBJ1-5	CASSLTPPNQPQHF	TGTGCCAGCAGTTTGACACCTCCCAATCAGCCCCAGCATTTT
many	-	TRBV28	TRBJ2-1	CASSPLKQSRASIEQFF	TGTGCCAGCAGTCCCCTTAAACAAAGTCGAGCTTCCATTGAGCAGTTCTTC
many	-	TRBV24-1	TRBJ2-7	CATGRGDYSEPYEQYF	TGTGCCACCGGTAGGGGCGACTACTCCGAACCCTACGAGCAGTACTTC
many	-	TRBV30	TRBJ1-5	CAWGHDTGLNQPQHF	TGTGCCTGGGGACACGACACCGGGTTAAATCAGCCCCAGCATTTT
many	-	TRBV5-1	TRBJ2-7	CASSLVDAWVHEQYF	TGCGCCAGCAGCTTGGTGGACGCATGGGTCCACGAGCAGTACTTC
few	TRBD2	TRBV7-9	TRBJ2-5	CASSYPGASGEETQYF	TGTGCCAGCAGCTATCCCGGTGCTAGCGGGGAAGAGACCCAGTACTTC
-	TRBD1	TRBV28	TRBJ2-7	CAIEGASYEQYF	TGTGCCATCGAGGGGGCTTCCTACGAGCAGTACTTC
many	TRBD2	TRBV4-2	TRBJ2-7	CASSHLAGDRNEQYF	TGTGCCAGCAGCCATCTAGCGGGAGATAGGAATGAGCAGTACTTC
-	-	TRBV29-1	TRBJ2-1	CSVVGLVEALSSYNEQFF	TGCAGCGTTGTGGGGCTGGTTGAGGCTCTGAGCTCCTACAATGAGCAGTTCTTC
once	-	TRBV7-9	TRBJ1-1	CASSWGGGGDTEAFF	TGTGCCAGCAGCTGGGGGGGGGGGGGCGACACTGAAGCTTTCTTT
-	TRBD2	TRBV9	TRBJ2-5	CASSATPGGQETQYF	TGTGCCAGCAGCGCGACCCCCGGGGGGCAAGAGACCCAGTACTTC
-	TRBD2	TRBV19	TRBJ2-1	CASRPAGEGGEQFF	TGTGCCAGTAGACCAGCGGGAGAGGGAGGTGAGCAGTTCTTC